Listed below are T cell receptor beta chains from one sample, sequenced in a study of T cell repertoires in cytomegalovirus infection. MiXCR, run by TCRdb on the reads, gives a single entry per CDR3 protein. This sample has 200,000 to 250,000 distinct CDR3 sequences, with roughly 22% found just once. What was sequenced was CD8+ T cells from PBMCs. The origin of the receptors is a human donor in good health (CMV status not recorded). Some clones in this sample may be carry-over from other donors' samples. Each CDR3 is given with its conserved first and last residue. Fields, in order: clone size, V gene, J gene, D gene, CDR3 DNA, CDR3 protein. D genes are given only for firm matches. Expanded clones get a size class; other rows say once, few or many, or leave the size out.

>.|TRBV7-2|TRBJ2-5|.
TGTGCCAGCAGCGGATCAGGAATCCAAGAGACCCAGTACTTC
CASSGSGIQETQYF
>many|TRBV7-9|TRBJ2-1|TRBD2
TGTGCCAGCAGCTTAGGGGGACGGGGGGTCTTGAATGAGCAGTTCTTC
CASSLGGRGVLNEQFF
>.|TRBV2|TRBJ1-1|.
TGTGCCACGGATGAGACGTATGAAGCTTTCTTT
CATDETYEAFF
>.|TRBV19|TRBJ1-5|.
TGTGCCAGTCTGTCCGGGACGAGGAGCAATCAGCCCCAGCATTTT
CASLSGTRSNQPQHF
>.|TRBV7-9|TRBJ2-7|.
TGTGCCAGCGTATTGGTCGCCTCGGTGAACGAGCAGTACTTC
CASVLVASVNEQYF
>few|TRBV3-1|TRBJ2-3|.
TGTGCCAGCAGCCCCCGCGGGCGGGGTTCAGATACGCAGTATTTT
CASSPRGRGSDTQYF
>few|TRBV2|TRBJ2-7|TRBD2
TGTGCCAGCAGTGATGGGGGGGGATCCTACGAGCAGTACTTC
CASSDGGGSYEQYF
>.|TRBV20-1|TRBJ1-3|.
TGCAGTGCTAGAGATGAAGGGGGTAACTCTGGAAACACCATATATTTT
CSARDEGGNSGNTIYF
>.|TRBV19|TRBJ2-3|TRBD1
TGTGCCAGTAGTCACGACAGGGGGGCAGCACATACGCAGTATTTT
CASSHDRGAAHTQYF
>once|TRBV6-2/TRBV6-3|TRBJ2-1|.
TGTGCCAGCAGGCTCATTTCGAGCTCCTACAATGAGCAGTTCTTC
CASRLISSSYNEQFF
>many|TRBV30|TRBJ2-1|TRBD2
TGTGCCTGGACCCATCCGGGGGGGGCTTTAAACTACAATGAGCAGTTCTTC
CAWTHPGGALNYNEQFF
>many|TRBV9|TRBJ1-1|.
TGTGCCAGCAGCGTAGACGACCTGAACACTGAAGCTTTCTTT
CASSVDDLNTEAFF
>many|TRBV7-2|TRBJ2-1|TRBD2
TGTGCCAGCAGTCTCGGGACTAGCGGGAACAATGAGCAGTTCTTC
CASSLGTSGNNEQFF
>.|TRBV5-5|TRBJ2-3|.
TGTGCCAGCAGCACCGACTACCTTTGGGCAGATACGCAGTATTTT
CASSTDYLWADTQYF
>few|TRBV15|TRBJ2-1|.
TGTGCCACCAGCAGAGCCCCTAGCGCCTCCTACAATGAGCAGTTCTTC
CATSRAPSASYNEQFF
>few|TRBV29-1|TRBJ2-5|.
TGCAGCGTGAATATCGGACCGGAGACCCAGTACTTC
CSVNIGPETQYF
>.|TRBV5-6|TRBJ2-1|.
TGTGCCAGCAGCTTGGGGGAGGGGCGGGGGCGGGATGAGCAGTTCTTC
CASSLGEGRGRDEQFF
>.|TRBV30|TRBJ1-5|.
TGTGCCTGGAGTAGCATCCGGGACCCATCTAGCAATCAGCCCCAGCATTTT
CAWSSIRDPSSNQPQHF
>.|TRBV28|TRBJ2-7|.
TGTGCCAGCAGTTCGGGACTTACCTCCTACGAGCAGTACTTC
CASSSGLTSYEQYF
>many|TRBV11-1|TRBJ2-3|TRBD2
TGTGCCAGCAGCTTCAAGCGGGGCAGAGATACGCAGTATTTT
CASSFKRGRDTQYF
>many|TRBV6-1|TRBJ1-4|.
TGTGCCAGCACTGCTCGGTACGAGACAACTAATGAAAAACTGTTTTTT
CASTARYETTNEKLFF
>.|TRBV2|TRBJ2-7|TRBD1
TGTGCCAGCAATAAGCCGGGACAGACCTACGAGCAGTACTTC
CASNKPGQTYEQYF
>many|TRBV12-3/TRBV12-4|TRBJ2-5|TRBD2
TGTGCCAGCAGTTTTTACGGGGGGTCGGAAGAGACCCAGTACTTC
CASSFYGGSEETQYF
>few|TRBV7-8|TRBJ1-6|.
TGTGCCAGCAGCTTAGCGCCTTCCCAGGGATATAATTCACCCCTCCACTTT
CASSLAPSQGYNSPLHF
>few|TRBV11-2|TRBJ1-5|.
TGTGCCAGCAGCGAACGCAATCAGCCCCAGCATTTT
CASSERNQPQHF
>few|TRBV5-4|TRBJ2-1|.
TGTGCCAGCAGCACGGACTTTAGCTCCTACAATGAGCAGTTCTTC
CASSTDFSSYNEQFF
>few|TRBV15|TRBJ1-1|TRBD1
TGTGCCACCAGCGAGAGACAGGGAAGAGCTTTCTTT
CATSERQGRAFF
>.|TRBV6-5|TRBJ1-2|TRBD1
TGTGCCAGCAGCTTGGGACAGGGAGGAGTCGGCTACACCTTC
CASSLGQGGVGYTF
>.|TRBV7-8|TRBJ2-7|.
TGTGCCAGCAGCTTAGAGGGGCCATCTATCGGGGAGCAGTACTTC
CASSLEGPSIGEQYF
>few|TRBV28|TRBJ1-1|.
TGTGCCAGCAGCCCTCCGACGGTGCTGATGAACACTGAAGCTTTCTTT
CASSPPTVLMNTEAFF
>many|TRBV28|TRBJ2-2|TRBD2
TGTGCCAGCAGTCATCGGACTAGCGGTAACACCGGGGAGCTGTTTTTT
CASSHRTSGNTGELFF
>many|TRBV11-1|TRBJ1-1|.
TGTGCCAGCAGCACGACAGGGAACACTGAAGCTTTCTTT
CASSTTGNTEAFF
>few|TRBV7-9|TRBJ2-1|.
TGTGCCAGCACCGACAGATACAATGAGCAGTTCTTC
CASTDRYNEQFF
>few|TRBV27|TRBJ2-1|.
TGTGCCAGCAGTTTATGGGGGGTTGGCAATGAGCAGTTCTTC
CASSLWGVGNEQFF
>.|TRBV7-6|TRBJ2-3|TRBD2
TGTGCCAGCAGCATACTAGCGGGGAGTACTGATACGCAGTATTTT
CASSILAGSTDTQYF
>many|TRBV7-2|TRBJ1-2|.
TGTGCCAGCAGTTACATGAATCAGGGTGGCTACACCTTC
CASSYMNQGGYTF
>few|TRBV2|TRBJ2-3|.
TGTGCCAGCAGTTCTTCTAGGCTAAGCACAGATACGCAGTATTTT
CASSSSRLSTDTQYF
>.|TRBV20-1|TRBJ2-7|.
TGCAGTGCTAGAGGGGACATTGACTACGAGCAGTACTTC
CSARGDIDYEQYF
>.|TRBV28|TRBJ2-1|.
TGTGCCAGCGGTCCAGACTACAATGAGCAGTTCTTC
CASGPDYNEQFF
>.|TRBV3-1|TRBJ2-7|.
TGTGCCAGCAGCCAAGGGACGGTGGGGCCCGAGCAGTACTTC
CASSQGTVGPEQYF
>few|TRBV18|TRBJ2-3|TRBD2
TGTGCCAGCTCACCCCCCAGCGGGGGGGCTGAAGATACGCAGTATTTT
CASSPPSGGAEDTQYF
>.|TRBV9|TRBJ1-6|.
TGTGCCAGCAGCGAGGGACCTGAGAATTCACCCCTCCACTTT
CASSEGPENSPLHF
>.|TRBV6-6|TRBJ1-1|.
TGTGCCAGCAGTGACAGTTTTACAATGAACACTGAAGCTTTCTTT
CASSDSFTMNTEAFF
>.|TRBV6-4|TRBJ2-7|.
TGTGCCAGCAGTGAGGGTGCTTCCTACGAGCAGTACTTC
CASSEGASYEQYF
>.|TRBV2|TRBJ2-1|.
TGTGCCAGCAGTGAAAGTTCGACGATGGAGTTTACAGATGAGCAGTTCTTC
CASSESSTMEFTDEQFF
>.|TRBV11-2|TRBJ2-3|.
TGTGCCAGCAGCCAAACCGCGGGGAACCCGGCAGATACGCAGTATTTT
CASSQTAGNPADTQYF
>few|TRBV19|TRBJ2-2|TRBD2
TGTGCCAGTAGTATTAGCGGGGAGGCCTTGAACACCGGGGAGCTGTTTTTT
CASSISGEALNTGELFF
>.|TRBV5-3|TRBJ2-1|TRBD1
TGTGCCAGCAGCTCCGGGACAGGGTTCTACAATGAGCAGTTCTTC
CASSSGTGFYNEQFF
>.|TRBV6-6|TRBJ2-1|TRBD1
TGTGCCAGCAGTTACTCGTTACAGGGGGACAATGAGCAGTTCTTC
CASSYSLQGDNEQFF
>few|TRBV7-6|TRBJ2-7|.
TGTGCCAGCAGCTTAGGGACCGGGACGGATTACGTTGGGCAGTACTTC
CASSLGTGTDYVGQYF
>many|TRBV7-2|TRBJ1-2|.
TGTGCCAGCAGCTTGGGCGTTAACTATGGCTACACCTTC
CASSLGVNYGYTF
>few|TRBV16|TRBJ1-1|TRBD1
TGTGCCAGCAGCCTTGGAGACAGGGGTGGTGCTTTCTTT
CASSLGDRGGAFF
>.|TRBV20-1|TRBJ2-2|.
TGCAGTGCTCGATTGGCCGGGGAGCTGTTTTTT
CSARLAGELFF
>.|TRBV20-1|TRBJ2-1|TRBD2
TGCAGTGCTAGAGGGTCCCAGCGGGGGGCCGATTCCTACAATGAGCAGTTCTTC
CSARGSQRGADSYNEQFF
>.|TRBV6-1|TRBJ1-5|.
TGTGCCAGCAGTGAAGCAGGGAGAGGACATAGGCCCCAGCATTTT
CASSEAGRGHRPQHF
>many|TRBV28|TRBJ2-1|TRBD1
TGTGCCAGCATTCTATCGTTGGACAGGGATGATGAGCAGTTCTTC
CASILSLDRDDEQFF